This TCR beta chain was captured in a study of regulatory T cells in long-lasting Graves disease. Construction of the TCR beta libraries employed iRepertoire HTBI primers in conjunction with Arm-PCR of CDR3 regions. TCRdb ran MiXCR on the multiplex PCR reads and lists one entry per CDR3 protein. The data contain about 440,000 distinct CDR3 sequences, 15% of them singletons. The time point is: newly diagnosed GD, antithyroid drugs for less than 3 months. Construction of the TCR library relied on RNA isolated from PBMCs. V shed 4 bases, J shed 3 bases, and the junction held 4 bases outside the gene matches. Germline CDR1 MNHEY, CDR2 SVGAGI. There are 16 residues in the CDR3. This clonotype showed up just a few times. This sample was shared with a second study, whose subject was T cells in Graves' hyperthyroidism and ophthalmopathy.

The origin of this receptor is a woman in her twenties or thirties with Graves disease. V usage is TRBV6-5 and J usage is TRBJ2-1; 12 nucleotides agree with TRBD2. The sequencing here drew on peripheral blood mononuclear cells (PBMCs), taken at new diagnosis, from a patient treated with antithyroid drugs. The CDR3 reads CASSSLGLAGYNEQFF. The CDR3 bases are TGTGCCAGCAGTTCCCTGGGACTAGCGGGCTACAATGAGCAGTTCTTC.